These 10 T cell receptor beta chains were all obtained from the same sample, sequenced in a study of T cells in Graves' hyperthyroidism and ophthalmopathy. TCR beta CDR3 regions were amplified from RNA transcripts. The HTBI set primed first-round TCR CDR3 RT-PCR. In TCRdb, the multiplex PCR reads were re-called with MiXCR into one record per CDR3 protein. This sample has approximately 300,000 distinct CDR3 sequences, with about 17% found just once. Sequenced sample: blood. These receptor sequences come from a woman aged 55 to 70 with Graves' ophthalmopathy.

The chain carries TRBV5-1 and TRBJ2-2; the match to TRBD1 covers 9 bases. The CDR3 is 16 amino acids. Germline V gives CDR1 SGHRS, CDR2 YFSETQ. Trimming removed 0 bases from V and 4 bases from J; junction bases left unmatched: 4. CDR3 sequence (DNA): TGCGCCAGCAGCTTGGTACAGGGGGCCGGCACCGGGGAGCTGTTTTTT. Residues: CASSLVQGAGTGELFF. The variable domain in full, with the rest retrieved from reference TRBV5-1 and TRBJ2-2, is KAGVTQTPRYLIKTRGQQVTLSCSPISGHRSVSWYQQTPGQGLQFLFEYFSETQRNKGNFPGRFSGRQFSNSRSEMNVSTLELGDSALYLCASSLVQGAGTGELFFGEGSRLTVL.

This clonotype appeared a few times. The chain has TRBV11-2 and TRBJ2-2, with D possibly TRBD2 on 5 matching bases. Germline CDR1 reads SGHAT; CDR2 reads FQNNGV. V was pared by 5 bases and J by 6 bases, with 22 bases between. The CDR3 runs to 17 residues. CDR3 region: CASSPSMGSWKAGELFF. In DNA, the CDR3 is TGTGCCAGCAGCCCGTCGATGGGGAGCTGGAAAGCCGGGGAGCTGTTTTTT.

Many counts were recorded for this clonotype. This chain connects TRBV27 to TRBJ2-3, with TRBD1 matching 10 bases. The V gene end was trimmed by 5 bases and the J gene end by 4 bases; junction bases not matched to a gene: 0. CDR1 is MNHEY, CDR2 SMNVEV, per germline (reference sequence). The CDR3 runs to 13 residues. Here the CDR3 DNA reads TGTGCCAGCAGTGGACAGGGGGCAGATACGCAGTATTTT. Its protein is CASSGQGADTQYF.

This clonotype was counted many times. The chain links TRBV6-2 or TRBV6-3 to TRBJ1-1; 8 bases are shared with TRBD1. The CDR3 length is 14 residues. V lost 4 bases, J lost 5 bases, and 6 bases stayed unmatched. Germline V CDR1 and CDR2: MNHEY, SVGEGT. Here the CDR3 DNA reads TGTGCCAGCAGTTCGACAGGGGTTGGGACTGAAGCTTTCTTT. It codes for CASSSTGVGTEAFF.

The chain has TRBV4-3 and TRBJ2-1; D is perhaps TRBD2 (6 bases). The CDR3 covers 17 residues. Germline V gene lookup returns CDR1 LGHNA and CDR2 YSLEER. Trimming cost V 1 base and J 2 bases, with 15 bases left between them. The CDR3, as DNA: TGCGCCAGCAGCCAAGGCCCAGGAGGGGCCCCCTACAATGAGCAGTTCTTC. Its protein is CASSQGPGGAPYNEQFF.

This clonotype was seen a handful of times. In DNA, the CDR3 is TGCGCCAGCAGCTTCCAGGGCGAAGAGACCCAGTACTTC. This sequence encodes CASSFQGEETQYF. V and J are TRBV5-1 and TRBJ2-5; tentatively, D is TRBD1 (5 bases). Germline loops: CDR1 SGHRS, CDR2 YFSETQ. Trimming took off 2 bases at V and 3 bases at J, with 8 bases between the two ends. The CDR3 length is 13 residues.

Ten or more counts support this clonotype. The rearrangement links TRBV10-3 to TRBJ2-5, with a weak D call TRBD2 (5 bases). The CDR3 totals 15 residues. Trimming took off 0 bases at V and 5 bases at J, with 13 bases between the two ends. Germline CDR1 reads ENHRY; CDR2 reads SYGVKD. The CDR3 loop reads CAISESADRRETQYF. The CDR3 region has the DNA TGTGCCATCAGTGAGTCAGCCGATAGGAGGGAGACCCAGTACTTC.

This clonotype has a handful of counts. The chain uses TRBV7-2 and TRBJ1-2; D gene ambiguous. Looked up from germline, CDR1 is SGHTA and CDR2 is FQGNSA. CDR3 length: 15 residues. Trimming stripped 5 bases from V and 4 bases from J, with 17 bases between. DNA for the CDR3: TGTGCCAGCAGCCTCAGGACGGAATTAATCTATGGCTACACCTTC. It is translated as CASSLRTELIYGYTF.

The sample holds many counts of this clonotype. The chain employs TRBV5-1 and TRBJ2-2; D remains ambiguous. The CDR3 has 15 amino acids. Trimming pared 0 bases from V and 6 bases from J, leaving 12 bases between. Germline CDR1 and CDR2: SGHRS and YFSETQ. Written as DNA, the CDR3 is TGCGCCAGCAGCTTGGCCGGCATTTTGTCCGGGGAGCTGTTTTTT. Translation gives CASSLAGILSGELFF.

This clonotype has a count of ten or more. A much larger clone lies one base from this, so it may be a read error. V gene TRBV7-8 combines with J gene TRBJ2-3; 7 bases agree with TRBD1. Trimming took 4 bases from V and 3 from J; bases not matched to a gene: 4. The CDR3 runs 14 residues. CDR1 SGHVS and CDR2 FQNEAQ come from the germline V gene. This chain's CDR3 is CASSSRQGTDTQYF. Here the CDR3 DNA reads TGTGCCAGCAGCTCGCGACAGGGAACAGATACGCAGTATTTT.